This TCR beta chain was retrieved from a study of T-cell memory formation after mild COVID-19. Study-level information: Largely donor-specific TCR clusters were found. Study observations and caveats: Cross-reactive memory apparently joined, as some responding clones appeared in pre-infection memory.

Using constant-segment primers, 5'RACE produced TCR alpha and TCR beta cDNA libraries carrying sample barcodes and UMIs. MiXCR, applied by TCRdb to the 5' RACE reads, yields one record per CDR3 protein. The table shows 450,000 to 650,000 distinct CDR3 sequences, with about 20% occurring only once. On this clonotype itself: What it binds is unknown.

The V gene lost 0 bases and the J gene lost 4 bases, with 10 bases spanning the gap. This CDR3 contains 15 residues. Germline CDR1 and CDR2: KGHDR and SFDVKD. The sequence was obtained from an adult woman who had mild COVID-19 (a few samples of this study predate the infection). Cell type and time point are not known. Sequencing input: PBMCs or a T cell subset sorted from them (not recorded which). The chain employs TRBV24-1 and TRBJ2-3; perhaps TRBD2 as D (5 bases). CDR3 residues: CATSDLQIGADTQYF. The CDR3 region has the DNA TGTGCCACCAGTGATTTGCAAATCGGGGCAGATACGCAGTATTTT.